This TCR beta chain emerged from a study of regulatory T cells in long-lasting Graves disease. Time point meaning: newly diagnosed GD, antithyroid drugs for less than 3 months. PBMC-extracted RNA yielded the TCR library. Building of the TCR beta libraries involved iRepertoire HTBI primers and Arm-PCR of CDR3 regions. From the multiplex PCR reads, TCRdb called clonotypes with MiXCR, one entry per CDR3 protein. The data contain more than 300,000 distinct CDR3 sequences, 15% to 20% of them singletons. This clonotype was detected only a few times. V shed 1 base and J shed 0 bases, with 9 bases lying between them. The CDR3 extends over 15 amino acids. The germline gives CDR1 MGHRA, CDR2 YSYEKL. These same data were also listed under a study on T cells in Graves' hyperthyroidism and ophthalmopathy.

The sample here was peripheral blood mononuclear cells (PBMCs), taken at new diagnosis, from a patient treated with antithyroid drugs. The gene calls are TRBV4-1 and TRBJ1-1; maybe TRBD1 (5 bases). The source is a woman younger than 35 with Graves disease. CDR3 coding DNA: TGCGCCAGCAGCCAAGGGGGCACCTTGAACACTGAAGCTTTCTTT. Translation gives CASSQGGTLNTEAFF.